Presented here are 25 T cell receptor beta chains from one specimen sequenced in a study of radiation and T cells in renal cell carcinoma. Regarding time point: blood 2 weeks post-SBRT. As for treatment: 15 Gy SBRT to primary tumor, nephrectomy 4 weeks later. Method: immunoSEQ multiplex PCR; TCRdb's copy keeps in-frame clones and lacks some. The sample consists of about 130,000 clones, 88% of them appearing once. Sequencing used blood, obtained from a patient whose treatment included radiotherapy and nephrectomy. These receptors originate from a woman between 70 and 85 years old with renal cell carcinoma.

The rearrangement joins TRBV7-9 to TRBJ1-1; D remains ambiguous. With 4 bases removed from V and 0 bases from J, the gap between germline ends came to 12 bases. Germline CDR1 and CDR2: SEHNR and FQNEAQ (reference sequence). The CDR3 sequence is 15 residues long. The CDR3, as DNA: TGTGCCAGCAGCTCCCTAAGGGTGTTGAACACTGAAGCTTTCTTT. It translates to CASSSLRVLNTEAFF.

This chain links TRBV4-3 with TRBJ2-2, with D possibly TRBD2 on 6 matching bases. The germline V gene has CDR1 LGHNA and CDR2 YSLEER. There are 19 residues in the CDR3. Deletions cut 0 bases from V and 5 bases from J, with 22 bases between. This chain's CDR3 is CASSQDRTLGGGSTGELFF. Here the CDR3 DNA reads TGCGCCAGCAGCCAAGATAGGACTCTCGGGGGTGGTTCAACCGGGGAGCTGTTTTTT.

The chain carries TRBV6-5 and TRBJ1-1, with 8 bases aligning to TRBD1. Germline loops: CDR1 MNHEY, CDR2 SVGAGI. The CDR3 has 14 amino acids. J gave up 3 bases and V 5 bases, and 5 bases lay outside the gene matches. The CDR3 sequence is CASSQQGVDTEAFF. The DNA of the CDR3 is TGTGCCAGCAGTCAACAGGGGGTTGACACTGAAGCTTTCTTT.

The V and J genes are TRBV28 and TRBJ1-4; D perhaps matches TRBD1 (5 bases). The length of the CDR3 is 15 residues. In germline, CDR1 is MDHEN, CDR2 SYDVKM. The V end was cut by 2 bases, the J end by 2 bases, with 9 bases between. This chain's CDR3 is CASSLQGQTNEKLFF. The CDR3 coding sequence is TGTGCCAGCAGTTTACAGGGTCAGACTAATGAAAAACTGTTTTTT.

The chain employs TRBV5-1 and TRBJ2-5, with 11 bases identical to TRBD1. This CDR3 contains 14 residues. Germline trimming cut 4 bases from V and 4 bases from J; bases unmatched to any gene: 3. The germline CDR1 and CDR2 sequences are SGHRS and YFSETQ. The CDR3, as DNA: TGCGCCAGCAGCACCGGGACAGGGGGAGAGACCCAGTACTTC. Residues: CASSTGTGGETQYF. The entire variable domain, with the rest obtained from reference TRBV5-1 and TRBJ2-5, is as follows: KAGVTQTPRYLIKTRGQQVTLSCSPISGHRSVSWYQQTPGQGLQFLFEYFSETQRNKGNFPGRFSGRQFSNSRSEMNVSTLELGDSALYLCASSTGTGGETQYFGPGTRLLVL.

The chain recombines TRBV7-9 with TRBJ1-4; 8 bases match TRBD1. This CDR3 contains 15 residues. Germline V gene lookup returns CDR1 SEHNR and CDR2 FQNEAQ (reference sequence). Germline trimming cut 5 bases from V and 5 bases from J; bases unmatched to any gene: 7. CDR3 nucleotide sequence: TGTGCCAGCAGCACCGGGACAGGCGGGAATGAAAAACTGTTTTTT. Translation: CASSTGTGGNEKLFF.

V and J are TRBV15 and TRBJ1-3; D unclear. Germline assignment: CDR1 LNHNV and CDR2 YYDKDF (reference sequence). The CDR3 contains 14 residues. Trimming took 6 bases from V and 4 from J, leaving 13 bases between them. The CDR3 reads CATSESVFGNTIYF. CDR3 in DNA: TGTGCCACCAGTGAATCGGTATTCGGAAACACCATATATTTT.

The chain has TRBV6-5 and TRBJ1-1, with 8 bases matching TRBD1. Germline CDR1 is MNHEY and CDR2 is SVGAGI. The ends lost 0 bases at V and 4 bases at J; junction bases unmatched: 7. The CDR3 sequence is 16 residues long. The CDR3 region is CASSYSSQGASTEAFF. The CDR3 region has the DNA TGTGCCAGCAGTTACTCGAGCCAGGGGGCAAGCACTGAAGCTTTCTTT.

This clone was recorded a few times. The gene calls are TRBV30 and TRBJ2-7; D remains ambiguous. This CDR3 is built from 12 residues. Deletions cut 1 base from V and 2 bases from J, with 6 bases between. The germline CDR1 and CDR2 sequences are GTSNPN and SVGIG (reference sequence). Here the CDR3 DNA reads TGTGCCTGGAGTGACAGTCCCTACGAGCAGTACTTC. Its translation is CAWSDSPYEQYF.

The rearrangement uses TRBV7-3 and TRBJ2-1; 7 bases agree with TRBD1. V was pared by 6 bases and J by 6 bases, with 8 bases of the junction left unmatched. Germline CDR1 and CDR2: SGHTA and FQGTGA. The length of the CDR3 is 14 residues. The DNA for the CDR3 is TGTGCCAGCAGGTCGGCCAGGGGGAGCAATGAGCAGTTCTTC. Its translation: CASRSARGSNEQFF.

The rearrangement joins TRBV18 to TRBJ2-5; possible D gene TRBD1, 5 bases. Germline V gives CDR1 KGHSH, CDR2 LQKENI. There are 15 residues in the CDR3. The V and J ends lost 5 bases and 1 base respectively, with 14 bases between them. This CDR3 reads CASSKQGSSQETQYF. CDR3 coding DNA: TGTGCCAGCTCAAAGCAGGGTTCTTCCCAAGAGACCCAGTACTTC.

The chain carries TRBV7-8 and TRBJ2-7, with D unclear. CDR3 length: 14 amino acids. CDR1 is SGHVS, CDR2 FQNEAQ, per germline. Trimming took off 5 bases at V and 5 bases at J, with 16 bases between the two ends. The CDR3 spells CASSPVETDHEQYF. The CDR3 DNA sequence: TGTGCCAGCAGCCCAGTTGAAACGGACCACGAGCAGTACTTC.

This clone was seen a single time. This chain uses TRBV4-3 with TRBJ2-7, with D perhaps TRBD2 (5 bases). Germline CDR1 reads LGHNA; CDR2 reads YSLEER. Trimming took 3 bases from V and 1 from J, leaving 19 bases between them. This CDR3 has 17 amino acids. CDR3 DNA sequence: TGCGCCAGCAGCCACTCAGCGGACGGCTTCTTGTCCTACGAGCAGTACTTC. Translated, it gives CASSHSADGFLSYEQYF.

The V gene is TRBV27, the J gene TRBJ2-3; 7 bases match TRBD2. Trimming at V came to 3 bases and at J to 2 bases, leaving 8 bases not matched to a gene. CDR3 length equals 16 residues. From germline, CDR1 is MNHEY and CDR2 SMNVEV (reference sequence). The CDR3 reads CASSFGRLALTDTQYF. CDR3 DNA sequence: TGTGCCAGCAGTTTTGGGAGACTAGCCCTCACAGATACGCAGTATTTT.

The rearrangement joins TRBV19 to TRBJ1-2, with D tentatively TRBD1 (5 bases). The CDR3 is 14 residues long. Trimming took 6 bases from V and 1 from J, leaving 12 bases between them. The germline V gene has CDR1 LNHDA and CDR2 SQIVND (reference sequence). Here the CDR3 DNA reads TGTGCCAGTAGCACCCCGGGGGTTAACTATGGCTACACCTTC. Translation gives CASSTPGVNYGYTF. The full variable domain, rest sourced from reference TRBV19 and TRBJ1-2, is DGGITQSPKYLFRKEGQNVTLSCEQNLNHDAMYWYRQDPGQGLRLIYYSQIVNDFQKGDIAEGYSVSREKKESFPLTVTSAQKNPTAFYLCASSTPGVNYGYTFGSGTRLTVV.

The rearrangement joins TRBV7-2 to TRBJ1-2; tentative D call: TRBD1 (5 bases). The CDR3 length is 14 residues. The germline V gene encodes CDR1 SGHTA and CDR2 FQGNSA. Trimming took 0 bases from V and 2 from J, leaving 7 bases between them. DNA of the CDR3: TGTGCCAGCAGCTTAGCCAGGGCCAACTATGGCTACACCTTC. Its translation is CASSLARANYGYTF.

The rearrangement uses TRBV5-1 and TRBJ2-1; 9 bases match TRBD2. J lost 4 bases, V lost 3 bases, and 5 bases had no gene match. The CDR3 covers 15 residues. Germline V CDR1 and CDR2: SGHRS, YFSETQ. CDR3 sequence (DNA): TGCGCCAGCAGCTCCAATAGCGGGGGTTACAATGAGCAGTTCTTC. Residues: CASSSNSGGYNEQFF.

The chain joins TRBV10-3 to TRBJ1-1; 10 nucleotides match TRBD1. Germline V gene sequence: CDR1 ENHRY, CDR2 SYGVKD. V was clipped by 6 bases and J by 1 base; unmatched bases: 5. The CDR3 totals 15 residues. CDR3 loop: CAISGQGVGNTEAFF. As DNA, the CDR3 is TGTGCCATCAGCGGACAGGGGGTCGGGAACACTGAAGCTTTCTTT.

This clone was observed a handful of times. The CDR3 bases are TGTGCCAGCAGTTTACCGCTCACTGAAGCTTTCTTT. Encoded protein: CASSLPLTEAFF. The rearrangement joins TRBV28 to TRBJ1-1; D gene unclear. The ends were cut back, 2 bases at V and 4 bases at J, with 5 bases in the middle. Germline V gives CDR1 MDHEN, CDR2 SYDVKM. CDR3 length equals 12 residues.

This clone occurred once. The V and J genes are TRBV28 and TRBJ2-5; TRBD2 matches 11 bases. The CDR3 length is 17 residues. Looked up from germline, CDR1 is MDHEN and CDR2 is SYDVKM. With 2 bases clipped from V and 4 bases from J, the junction kept 9 bases outside the gene matches. As DNA, the CDR3 is TGTGCCAGCAGTTTAGGTCTCACTAGCGGGGGTAGAGAGACCCAGTACTTC. It translates to CASSLGLTSGGRETQYF. Using reference TRBV28 and TRBJ2-5 for the parts outside the CDR3, the full variable domain is DVKVTQSSRYLVKRTGEKVFLECVQDMDHENMFWYRQDPGLGLRLIYFSYDVKMKEKGDIPEGYSVSREKKERFSLILESASTNQTSMYLCASSLGLTSGGRETQYFGPGTRLLVL.

The rearrangement joins TRBV27 to TRBJ2-3; D tentatively reads TRBD1 or TRBD2 (5 bases each). The CDR3 covers 15 residues. Trimming cost V 4 bases and J 1 base, with 12 bases left between them. Germline lookup yields CDR1 MNHEY and CDR2 SMNVEV (reference sequence). CDR3 DNA sequence: TGTGCCAGCAGTTCTTACCGGGGCCGCACAGATACGCAGTATTTT. Protein: CASSSYRGRTDTQYF.

The chain uses TRBV27 and TRBJ1-6; D not certain. The V end lost 3 bases, the J end lost 9 bases, and 9 bases lay between the germline ends. The CDR3 is 13 residues long. The V gene's germline CDR1 is MNHEY and CDR2 SMNVEV (reference sequence). The CDR3 bases are TGTGCCAGCAGTTTGGGATCGAGTTCACCCCTCCACTTT. This encodes CASSLGSSSPLHF.

The count of this clone is one. The rearrangement uses TRBV6-1 and TRBJ1-3, with 7 bases lining up with TRBD1. V shed 7 bases and J 8 bases; nucleotides not matched to a gene: 5. The CDR3 has 12 residues. Germline V gene data show CDR1 as MNHNS and CDR2 as SASEGT. Here the CDR3 reads CASMRGLYTIYF. The CDR3 nucleotides read TGTGCCAGCATGAGGGGGCTATACACCATATATTTT.

The rearrangement links TRBV30 to TRBJ2-5; 11 bases line up with TRBD1. The CDR3 extends over 15 amino acids. V was pared by 3 bases and J by 4 bases, with 7 bases of the junction left unmatched. The V gene's germline CDR1 is GTSNPN and CDR2 SVGIG (reference sequence). CDR3 sequence: CAWRPRTGGRETQYF. The DNA of the CDR3 is TGTGCCTGGAGGCCGAGGACAGGGGGCCGAGAGACCCAGTACTTC.

The V call is TRBV6-5, the J call TRBJ1-5; 8 bases agree with TRBD1. Germline CDR1 reads MNHEY; CDR2 reads SVGAGI. Losses at the gene ends were 5 bases for V and 1 base for J; bases not matched to a gene: 4. This CDR3 spans 15 amino acids. CDR3 in DNA: TGTGCCAGCAGTCCGACAGGGGCAAGCAATCAGCCCCAGCATTTT. Translation: CASSPTGASNQPQHF.